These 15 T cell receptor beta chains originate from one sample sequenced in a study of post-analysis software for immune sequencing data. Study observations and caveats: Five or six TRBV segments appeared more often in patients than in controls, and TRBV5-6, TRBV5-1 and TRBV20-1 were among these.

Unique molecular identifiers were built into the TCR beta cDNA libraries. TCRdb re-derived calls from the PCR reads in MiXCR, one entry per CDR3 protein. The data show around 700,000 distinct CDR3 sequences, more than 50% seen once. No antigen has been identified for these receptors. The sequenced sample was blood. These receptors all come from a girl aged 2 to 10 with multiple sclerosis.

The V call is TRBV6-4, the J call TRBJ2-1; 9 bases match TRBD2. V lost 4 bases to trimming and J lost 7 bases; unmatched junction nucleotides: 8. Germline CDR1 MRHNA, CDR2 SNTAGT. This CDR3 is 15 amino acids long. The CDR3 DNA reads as TGTGCCAGCAGTGGGGTAGCGGGGGCCGAGAATGAGCAGTTCTTC. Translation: CASSGVAGAENEQFF.

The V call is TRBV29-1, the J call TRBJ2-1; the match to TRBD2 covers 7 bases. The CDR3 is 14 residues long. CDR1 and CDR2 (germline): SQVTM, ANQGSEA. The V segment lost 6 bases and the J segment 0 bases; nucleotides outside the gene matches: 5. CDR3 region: CSVRGGGSYNEQFF. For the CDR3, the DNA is TGCAGCGTCCGTGGGGGGGGCTCCTACAATGAGCAGTTCTTC.

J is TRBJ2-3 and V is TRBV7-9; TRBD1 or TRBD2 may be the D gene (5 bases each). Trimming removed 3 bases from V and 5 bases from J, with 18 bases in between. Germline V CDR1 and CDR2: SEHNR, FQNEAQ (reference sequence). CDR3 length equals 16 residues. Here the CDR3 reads CASSFVVGELEDTQYF. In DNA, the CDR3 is TGTGCCAGCAGCTTCGTTGTGGGGGAGCTGGAAGATACGCAGTATTTT.

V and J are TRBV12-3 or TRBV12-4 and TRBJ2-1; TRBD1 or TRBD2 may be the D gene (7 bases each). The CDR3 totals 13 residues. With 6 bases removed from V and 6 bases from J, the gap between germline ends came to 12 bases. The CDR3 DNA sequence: TGTGCCAGCAGGCTCAGGGGGGGCAATGAGCAGTTCTTC. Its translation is CASRLRGGNEQFF.

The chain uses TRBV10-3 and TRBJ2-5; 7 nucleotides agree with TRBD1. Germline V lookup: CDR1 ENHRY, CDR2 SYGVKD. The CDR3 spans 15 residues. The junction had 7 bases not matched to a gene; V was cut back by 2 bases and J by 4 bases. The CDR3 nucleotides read TGTGCCATCAGTGAGAGGGGGCGCGATAGAGAGACCCAGTACTTC. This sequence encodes CAISERGRDRETQYF.

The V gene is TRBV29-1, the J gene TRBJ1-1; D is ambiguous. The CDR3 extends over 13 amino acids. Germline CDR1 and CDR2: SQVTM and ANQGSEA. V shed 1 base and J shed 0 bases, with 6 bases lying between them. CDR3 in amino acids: CSVEGLMNTEAFF. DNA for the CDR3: TGCAGCGTTGAAGGCTTGATGAACACTGAAGCTTTCTTT.

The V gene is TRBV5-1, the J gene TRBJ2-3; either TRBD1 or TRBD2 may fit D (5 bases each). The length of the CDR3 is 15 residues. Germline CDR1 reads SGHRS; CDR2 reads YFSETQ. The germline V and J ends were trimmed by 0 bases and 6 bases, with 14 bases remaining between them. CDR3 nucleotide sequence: TGCGCCAGCAGCTTGGAAGGGACCCCGCGGGATACGCAGTATTTT. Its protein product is CASSLEGTPRDTQYF.

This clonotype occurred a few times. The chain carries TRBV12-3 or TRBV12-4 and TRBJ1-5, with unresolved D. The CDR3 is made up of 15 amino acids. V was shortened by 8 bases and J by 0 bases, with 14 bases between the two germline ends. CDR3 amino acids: CASHLGRNSNQPQHF. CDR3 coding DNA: TGTGCCAGCCACCTAGGACGGAATAGCAATCAGCCCCAGCATTTT.

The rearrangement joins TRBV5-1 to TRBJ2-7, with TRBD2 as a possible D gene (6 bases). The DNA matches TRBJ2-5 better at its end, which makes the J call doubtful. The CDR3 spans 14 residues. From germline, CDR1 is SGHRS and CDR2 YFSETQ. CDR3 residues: CASSSPEGLETQYF. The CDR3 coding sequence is TGCGCCAGCAGCTCCCCGGAGGGGCTAGAGACCCAGTACTTC.

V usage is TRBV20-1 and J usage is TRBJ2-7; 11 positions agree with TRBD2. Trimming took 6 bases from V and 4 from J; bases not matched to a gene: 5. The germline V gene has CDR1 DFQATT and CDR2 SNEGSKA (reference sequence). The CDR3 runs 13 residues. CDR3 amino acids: CSALSGRGYEQYF. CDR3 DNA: TGCAGTGCACTTAGCGGGAGGGGGTACGAGCAGTACTTC.

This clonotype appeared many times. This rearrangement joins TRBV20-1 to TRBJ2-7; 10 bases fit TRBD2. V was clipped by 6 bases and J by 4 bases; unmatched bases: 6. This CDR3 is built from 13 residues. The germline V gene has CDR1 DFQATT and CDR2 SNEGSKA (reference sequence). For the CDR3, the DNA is TGCAGTGCCCAGCTAGCGGGAGAATACGAGCAGTACTTC. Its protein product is CSAQLAGEYEQYF.

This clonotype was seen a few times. The chain's CDR3 is CASGLAGEFWETQYF. CDR3 in DNA: TGCGCCAGCGGGCTAGCGGGAGAATTCTGGGAGACCCAGTACTTC. The chain recombines TRBV10-2 with TRBJ2-5; 10 bases fit TRBD2. Germline loops: CDR1 WSHSY, CDR2 SAAADI. J gave up 5 bases and V 8 bases, and 11 bases lay outside the gene matches. This CDR3 contains 15 residues.

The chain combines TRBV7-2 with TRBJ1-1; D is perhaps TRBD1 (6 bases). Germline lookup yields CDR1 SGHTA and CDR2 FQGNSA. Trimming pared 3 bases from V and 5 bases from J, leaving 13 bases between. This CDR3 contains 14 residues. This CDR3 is CASSLGAVRTEAFF. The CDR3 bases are TGTGCCAGCAGCTTGGGGGCTGTAAGGACTGAAGCTTTCTTT.

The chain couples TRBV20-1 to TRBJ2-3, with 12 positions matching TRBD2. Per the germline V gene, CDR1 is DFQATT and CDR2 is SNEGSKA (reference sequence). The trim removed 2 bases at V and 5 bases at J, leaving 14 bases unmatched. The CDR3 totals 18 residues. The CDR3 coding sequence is TGCAGTGCTAGACCGCTAGCGGGGGGGCCTGAGGTGCGAGATACGCAGTATTTT. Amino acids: CSARPLAGGPEVRDTQYF.

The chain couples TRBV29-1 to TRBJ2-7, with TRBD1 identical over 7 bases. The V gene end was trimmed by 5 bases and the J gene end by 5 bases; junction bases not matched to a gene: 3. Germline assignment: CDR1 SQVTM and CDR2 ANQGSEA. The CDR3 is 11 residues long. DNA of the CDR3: TGCAGCGTTATCCAGGGGGACGAGCAGTACTTC. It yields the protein CSVIQGDEQYF.